This TCR beta chain was sequenced during a study of T-cell memory formation after mild COVID-19. Study-wide context: The study found TCR clusters largely donor specific. Whole-study findings and limits: Second-wave clones that peaked on day 37 lacked confirmed SARS-CoV-2 specificity. Cross-reactive memory apparently joined, as some responding clones appeared in pre-infection memory. Of the contracting clones, CD4+ ones lay mainly in CM and EM, and CD8+ ones in EMRA.

With regard to this clonotype: Its antigen is as yet unknown.

MiXCR, applied by TCRdb to the 5' RACE reads, yields one record per CDR3 protein. The sample contains more than 250,000 distinct CDR3 sequences, around 15% of which appear only once. CDR3 length: 15 amino acids. Germline lookup yields CDR1 DFQATT and CDR2 SNEGSKA (reference sequence). V was trimmed by 2 bases and J by 0 bases, leaving 8 bases between them. This receptor was taken from a man younger than 35 who had mild COVID-19 (a few samples of this study predate the infection). Cell type and time point are not known. This chain links TRBV20-1 with TRBJ1-6, with D uncertain. The specimen sequenced was PBMCs or a T cell subset sorted from them (not recorded which). CDR3 coding DNA: TGCAGTGCTAGACCTGCAGGCTCCTATAATTCACCCCTCCACTTT. Translation: CSARPAGSYNSPLHF.